This is a list of T cell receptor beta chains from one sample in a study of blood T cell repertoires in COVID-19. Clones were sequenced by immunoSEQ multiplex PCR, and TCRdb holds only the in-frame ones, with some missing. This sample yields some 20,000 clones, of which 88% are seen a single time; roughly 11% belongs to the top ten. Sequenced: peripheral blood. Receptors were obtained from a human donor in a cohort sampled during active COVID-19. The CDR3 runs from the conserved cysteine through the conserved F or W. A D gene is named only where the DNA matches it firmly. Clone size is given for some rows only: seen once, a few or many times, or a class if the clone is expanded.

j_call,d_call,clone_size,cdr3_length,v_call,cdr3_aa,cdr3_nt
TRBJ2-5,NA,NA,15,TRBV9,CASSAGGTSQETQYF,TGTGCCAGCAGCGCAGGGGGGACTAGCCAAGAGACCCAGTACTTC
TRBJ2-5,TRBD2,NA,15,TRBV19,CASSIGEGLAETQYF,TGTGCCAGTAGTATTGGGGAAGGACTAGCGGAGACCCAGTACTTC
TRBJ2-7,NA,NA,16,TRBV5-1,CASSLGGGGLSREQYF,TGCGCCAGCAGCTTGGGTGGTGGGGGCTTGTCACGCGAGCAGTACTTC
TRBJ2-5,TRBD2,NA,14,TRBV29-1,CSAGGLAYGETQYF,TGCAGCGCCGGAGGACTAGCATATGGAGAGACCCAGTACTTC
TRBJ1-1,NA,NA,12,TRBV2,CASRFRGAEAFF,TGTGCCAGCAGGTTCAGGGGTGCTGAAGCTTTCTTT
TRBJ1-1,NA,NA,14,TRBV7-9,CASSLALGDGEAFF,TGTGCCAGCAGCTTAGCGCTAGGGGATGGGGAAGCTTTCTTT
TRBJ2-3,TRBD2,NA,13,TRBV10-2,CASTGTSEGTQYF,TGCGCCAGCACCGGGACTAGCGAGGGTACGCAGTATTTT
TRBJ1-1,NA,NA,14,TRBV19,CASSITALNTEAFF,TGTGCCAGTAGTATCACAGCTTTGAACACTGAAGCTTTCTTT
TRBJ1-6,TRBD1,few,14,TRBV9,CASSQGARNSPLHF,TGTGCCAGCAGCCAGGGGGCGCGAAATTCACCCCTCCACTTT
TRBJ2-7,NA,once,12,TRBV5-5,CASSLGVREQYF,TGTGCCAGCAGCTTGGGCGTCCGCGAGCAGTACTTC
TRBJ1-2,TRBD1,NA,15,TRBV6-5,CASSQHDRGLYGYTF,TGTGCCAGCAGTCAACACGACAGGGGGCTCTATGGCTACACCTTC
TRBJ1-2,TRBD1,NA,16,TRBV19,CASHSPGTGRVAGYTF,TGTGCCAGCCATTCACCCGGGACAGGGAGAGTGGCCGGCTACACCTTC
TRBJ1-6,NA,NA,17,TRBV21-1,CASSNPQGGLYNSPLHF,TGTGCCAGCAGCAATCCACAGGGCGGGCTTTATAATTCACCCCTCCACTTT
TRBJ1-1,TRBD1,NA,15,TRBV5-6,CASSLIQGAGTEAFF,TGTGCCAGCAGCTTGATACAGGGGGCAGGAACTGAAGCTTTCTTT
TRBJ2-1,NA,NA,11,TRBV3-1/TRBV3-2,CASSHRDEQFF,TGTGCCAGCAGCCACCGTGATGAGCAGTTCTTC
TRBJ1-2,TRBD1,NA,14,TRBV30,CAWTPDRGRYGYTF,TGTGCCTGGACTCCGGACAGGGGTCGGTATGGCTACACCTTC